This TCR beta chain was documented in a study of CD8 T cells in Susac syndrome (dated by TCRdb to the late 2010s). Looking at the study overall: Repertoire sequencing was used to test whether CD8+ T cell activation and differentiation in Susac syndrome was antigen driven.

Based on the germline V gene (reference sequence), the CDR1 and CDR2 sequences are DFQATT and SNEGSKA. V and J are truncated by 0 bases and 0 bases respectively, leaving an intervening sequence of 14 bases. The CDR3 starts with the cysteine, ends with the phenylalanine, and has 16 residues. Just the 48-base CDR3 DNA is kept, in frame starting at base 1. RNA was extracted with the RNeasy kit and roughly 0.45 to 1 ug was reverse transcribed using random hexamers. TCR beta CDR3 regions were amplified with the immunoSEQ multiplex PCR assay covering 54 Vbeta and 13 Jbeta segments. PCR amplification bias was corrected using a synthetic template baseline for primer optimization and computational correction. The published analysis was carried out like this. Only productive sequences were kept, with reads annotated to V, D and J genes according to IMGT and analyzed in immunoSEQ Analyzer. Clonality was computed as one minus Shannon entropy normalized by log2 of the number of productive unique sequences. Public and private clones were assessed among the 100 most prevalent clones of each patient and control. Clones were defined as Susac-specific if absent from the healthy and MS cohorts, from 900 to 1,300 published viral clones and from other ImmuneACCESS disease sequences. TCRdb's own reprocessing of the public reads used fastp at Q25 and MiXCR and kept productive beta chains. Each entry is one CDR3 protein sequence, shown with its most common DNA and genes. TCRdb, not the original authors, processed these V and J calls. The sample contains about 200,000 distinct CDR3 sequences, about 95% of them found a single time. Approximately 0.082% of the sample lies in the top ten.

In regard to this clonotype: The antigen this receptor binds is unknown. Within one base of it there is no much larger clone, and no base qualities were kept.

The study at large found these results: The study acknowledged that relatively few individuals were included in the TCR sequencing and HLA analysis.

High-throughput TCR beta sequencing profiled peripheral blood CD8+ and CD4+ T cells from healthy donors, Susac syndrome patients and multiple sclerosis patients. Treatment-naive patients with stable or active relapsing-remitting disease fulfilling revised McDonald criteria were used as multiple sclerosis controls. Bulk CD8+ and CD4+ T cells were purified by magnetic negative isolation, whereas CD8+ TEMRA cells were enriched by FACS. Blood was drawn into EDTA tubes, processed within 24 hours, and PBMCs were isolated by density gradient centrifugation. PBMCs intended for TCR sequencing were cryopreserved in liquid nitrogen and thawed later in a water bath at 37 degrees C. The sorted or isolated CD4+, CD8+ and CD8+ TEMRA cells reached a purity of at least 90%.

Sequenced input: CD4+ T cells from PBMCs. The sequence came from a human donor with multiple sclerosis. The rearrangement joined TRBV20-1 to TRBJ1-1, with a tentative D gene TRBD1 over 5 matching bases. This receptor carries the CDR3 CSARDQGTSMNTEAFF. The DNA sequence is TGCAGTGCTAGAGATCAGGGCACCTCAATGAACACTGAAGCTTTCTTT.